Described below is a single T cell receptor beta chain sequence and its context. Its target is unknown. The record originates from a study of cytomegalovirus exposure and HLA in healthy donors. Per the germline V gene, CDR1 is LNHDA and CDR2 is SQIVND (reference sequence). Trimming cost V 5 bases and J 0 bases; bases outside gene matches: 3. This CDR3 contains 14 residues. Whole-study findings and limits: Cytomegalovirus association was listed for under 200 TCR beta chains.

A multiplex PCR was run with 60 Vbeta primers and 13 Jbeta primers. Assay used: immunoSEQ multiplex PCR; TCRdb lists only in-frame clones, some missing. The table has around 160,000 clones, about 64% seen once. The receptor comes from a man over 45 in good health and CMV-seronegative. Sequenced input: PBMCs. The chain carries TRBV19 and TRBJ1-1, with TRBD1 matching over 7 bases. CDR3: CASSEDRLNTEAFF. The CDR3 DNA reads as TGTGCCAGTAGTGAGGACAGGTTGAACACTGAAGCTTTCTTT.